The 30 T cell receptor beta chains in this list originate from one sample, sequenced in a study of identifying expanded T cells in peripheral blood. Assay used: immunoSEQ multiplex PCR; TCRdb lists only in-frame clones, some missing. The sample consists of around 81,000 clones, 85% of them appearing once. The sample comprised blood. The receptor set was obtained from a person between 18 and 75 years old in good health.

The CDR3 here is CASSPNPGSGELFF. The CDR3 DNA reads TGTGCCAGCAGTCCGAACCCCGGATCCGGGGAGCTGTTTTTT. The chain carries TRBV11-3 and TRBJ2-2; D uncertain. This CDR3 contains 14 residues. V was cut by 6 bases and J by 6 bases, with 14 bases left in between. Germline CDR1 SGHNT, CDR2 YENEEA. Full variable domain (missing parts from reference TRBV11-3 and TRBJ2-2): EAGVVQSPRYKIIEKKQPVAFWCNPISGHNTLYWYLQNLGQGPELLIRYENEEAVDDSQLPKDRFSAERLKGVDSTLKIQPAELGDSAVYLCASSPNPGSGELFFGEGSRLTVL.

This clone has a handful of counts. The gene calls are TRBV27 and TRBJ1-5; unclear D gene. The V gene's germline CDR1 is MNHEY and CDR2 SMNVEV (reference sequence). The CDR3 consists of 14 residues. The germline V and J ends were trimmed by 6 bases and 2 bases, with 11 bases remaining between them. CDR3 in amino acids: CASSLRPGNQPQHF. The CDR3 bases are TGTGCCAGCAGCTTAAGACCTGGCAATCAGCCCCAGCATTTT.

This clone was seen more than once but under ten times. This chain uses TRBV6-5 with TRBJ1-6; D remains unclear. CDR3 size: 13 residues. The V end lost 0 bases, the J end lost 5 bases, and 2 bases lay between the germline ends. Germline lookup yields CDR1 MNHEY and CDR2 SVGAGI. The CDR3 nucleotides are TGTGCCAGCAGTTACTCGGATAATTCACCCCTCCACTTT. Its translation is CASSYSDNSPLHF.

The rearrangement joins TRBV2 to TRBJ2-1; 8 bases line up with TRBD1. The J segment lost 2 bases and the V segment lost 6 bases, leaving 3 bases of the junction unmatched. CDR3 length: 14 amino acids. Germline V gives CDR1 SNHLY, CDR2 FYNNEI. The DNA of the CDR3 is TGTGCCAGCAGGTTACAGGGGGCCTACAATGAGCAGTTCTTC. Translating gives CASRLQGAYNEQFF.

This clone has just one count. This chain joins TRBV13 and TRBJ1-1, with D unclear. The V and J ends lost 2 bases and 3 bases respectively, with 19 bases between them. CDR3 length: 17 residues. Germline CDR1 PRHDT, CDR2 FYEKMQ (reference sequence). The CDR3: CASSLNSRLSVYTEAFF. The CDR3 DNA reads TGTGCCAGCAGCTTAAACTCTCGGTTGTCTGTGTACACTGAAGCTTTCTTT.

This rearrangement joins TRBV11-2 to TRBJ1-3; the D is unclear. Germline V gene sequence: CDR1 SGHAT, CDR2 FQNNGV. V lost 8 bases and J lost 0, with 17 bases in between. The CDR3 is made up of 16 amino acids. The DNA of the CDR3 is TGTGCCAGCTCTGGGTGGCAGAGAAGCTCTGGAAACACCATATATTTT. It yields the protein CASSGWQRSSGNTIYF.

The rearrangement links TRBV15 to TRBJ2-7, with TRBD1 as a possible D gene (5 bases). CDR3 length: 15 amino acids. Germline loops: CDR1 LNHNV, CDR2 YYDKDF (reference sequence). The ends were cut back, 0 bases at V and 6 bases at J, with 15 bases in the middle. Here the CDR3 DNA reads TGTGCCACCAGCAGAGAGGGGCTGACCTTAGGCGAGCAGTACTTC. As protein: CATSREGLTLGEQYF.

About this clone: At one of its ends the junction is not consistent with the germline gene, which may arise from a read error. This chain links TRBV6-5 with TRBJ2-2, with TRBD1 matching over 7 bases. CDR3 size: 14 residues. Germline V gene lookup returns CDR1 MNHEY and CDR2 SVGAGI. CDR3 in DNA: TGTGCCAGCAGCTACTCCAGGGGGACCGGGGAGCTGTTTTTT. This gives the protein CASSYSRGTGELFF.

The CDR3 here is CASRQRPGRTGTEAFF. As DNA, the CDR3 is TGTGCCAGCAGACAACGACCGGGACGTACTGGAACTGAAGCTTTCTTT. The chain couples TRBV5-6 to TRBJ1-1; D may be TRBD1 (5 bases). V dropped 5 bases and J dropped 5 bases, with 22 bases sitting between them. In germline, CDR1 is SGHDT, CDR2 YYEEEE. This CDR3 has 16 residues. Looking up the rest from reference TRBV5-6 and TRBJ1-1 gives the full variable domain: DAGVTQSPTHLIKTRGQQVTLRCSPKSGHDTVSWYQQALGQGPQFIFQYYEEEERQRGNFPDRFSGHQFPNYSSELNVNALLLGDSALYLCASRQRPGRTGTEAFFGQGTRLTVV.

The chain uses TRBV6-1 and TRBJ2-7; the match to TRBD1 covers 9 bases. Per germline, CDR1 MNHNS and CDR2 SASEGT. V lost 6 bases to trimming and J lost 9 bases; unmatched junction nucleotides: 12. This CDR3 has 14 amino acids. CDR3 sequence (DNA): TGTGCCAGCAGGGAACCGGGACAGGGAATCAGGCAGTACTTC. It translates to CASREPGQGIRQYF.

This clone was counted only a few times. The chain combines TRBV11-2 with TRBJ2-5; tentatively, D is TRBD1 (6 bases). The CDR3 contains 14 residues. Germline CDR1 is SGHAT and CDR2 is FQNNGV. The V and J ends lost 5 bases and 5 bases respectively, with 15 bases between them. CDR3 region: CASSIQTGVETQYF. The CDR3 coding sequence is TGTGCCAGCAGCATCCAGACAGGAGTCGAGACCCAGTACTTC. The full variable domain, with the rest looked up from reference TRBV11-2 and TRBJ2-5, is EAGVAQSPRYKIIEKRQSVAFWCNPISGHATLYWYQQILGQGPKLLIQFQNNGVVDDSQLPKDRFSAERLKGVDSTLKIQPAKLEDSAVYLCASSIQTGVETQYFGPGTRLLVL.

This chain joins TRBV15 and TRBJ2-7; no firm D call. The CDR3 has 12 residues. Trimming cost V 3 bases and J 7 bases, with 10 bases left between them. Germline loops: CDR1 LNHNV, CDR2 YYDKDF (reference sequence). The CDR3 is CATSSWAGEQYF. CDR3 coding DNA: TGTGCCACCAGCAGCTGGGCTGGGGAGCAGTACTTC.

The chain is built from TRBV18 and TRBJ1-6; D not resolved. Germline values: CDR1 KGHSH, CDR2 LQKENI. CDR3 size: 15 residues. The ends were cut back, 1 base at V and 5 bases at J, with 9 bases in the middle. CDR3 amino acids: CASSPLQADNSPLHF. CDR3 sequence (DNA): TGTGCCAGCTCACCACTACAAGCTGATAATTCACCCCTCCACTTT.

J is TRBJ1-5 and V is TRBV7-8; 7 bases are shared with TRBD1. The junction had 4 bases not matched to a gene; V was cut back by 4 bases and J by 4 bases. The CDR3 contains 14 residues. CDR1 is SGHVS, CDR2 FQNEAQ, per germline. This CDR3 is CASSSGTDNQPQHF. CDR3 nucleotides: TGTGCCAGCAGCTCAGGGACAGATAATCAGCCCCAGCATTTT.

V usage is TRBV7-9 and J usage is TRBJ1-1; 8 bases are shared with TRBD1. Germline V gene lookup returns CDR1 SEHNR and CDR2 FQNEAQ (reference sequence). Unmatched junction bases numbered 9, after V lost 4 bases and J lost 5 bases. The CDR3 is 15 amino acids. Here the CDR3 DNA reads TGTGCCAGCAGCTCCAACAGGGGGAGTAGTACTGAAGCTTTCTTT. Encoded protein: CASSSNRGSSTEAFF.

The chain uses TRBV27 and TRBJ1-1; D is undetermined. The CDR3 has 13 amino acids. Germline V gene sequence: CDR1 MNHEY, CDR2 SMNVEV (reference sequence). V lost 0 bases and J lost 1, with 3 bases in between. As DNA, the CDR3 is TGTGCCAGCAGTTTATCAGAGAACACTGAAGCTTTCTTT. Protein sequence: CASSLSENTEAFF.

This chain connects TRBV30 to TRBJ2-7, with D possibly being TRBD1 or TRBD2 (5 bases each). V dropped 2 bases and J dropped 5 bases, with 19 bases sitting between them. The CDR3 contains 15 residues. From germline, CDR1 is GTSNPN and CDR2 SVGIG (reference sequence). The CDR3 loop reads CAWSRTGTVGHEQYF. CDR3 nucleotide sequence: TGTGCCTGGAGTCGGACCGGGACGGTGGGCCACGAGCAGTACTTC.

This rearrangement joins TRBV6-5 to TRBJ1-2; D remains unclear. V lost 5 bases and J lost 5, with 15 bases in between. Germline CDR1 MNHEY, CDR2 SVGAGI. CDR3 size: 14 residues. CDR3 DNA: TGTGCCAGCAGTCAAGTCGGGCGGCGATATGGCTACACCTTC. Encoded protein: CASSQVGRRYGYTF.

The rearrangement uses TRBV20-1 and TRBJ2-7; D remains ambiguous. The CDR3 consists of 11 residues. Germline V gene sequence: CDR1 DFQATT, CDR2 SNEGSKA (reference sequence). The V end lost 6 bases, the J end lost 4 bases, and 10 bases lay between the germline ends. CDR3 sequence: CSALELYEQYF. The CDR3 nucleotides are TGCAGTGCCCTAGAGTTGTACGAGCAGTACTTC.

This chain links TRBV7-2 with TRBJ1-1; weak D call: TRBD1 (5 bases). The CDR3 sequence is 14 residues long. Trimming removed 5 bases at V and 5 bases at J, with 15 bases between. CDR1 and CDR2 from the germline V gene are SGHTA and FQGNSA. CDR3 protein: CASSQTVGGTEAFF. In DNA form, the CDR3 reads TGTGCCAGCAGCCAGACTGTTGGGGGGACTGAAGCTTTCTTT.

This chain links TRBV19 with TRBJ1-1; a possible D gene is TRBD1 (6 bases). V dropped 5 bases and J dropped 4 bases, with 20 bases sitting between them. Germline CDR1 is LNHDA and CDR2 is SQIVND (reference sequence). The CDR3 has 16 residues. In DNA form, the CDR3 reads TGTGCCAGTAGTTCTCGACGGGGCCCGGGGGCCACTGAAGCTTTCTTT. Translation: CASSSRRGPGATEAFF.

The CDR3 is CAIPRRPPRYGYTF. The CDR3 DNA sequence: TGTGCCATCCCAAGGAGGCCTCCTAGGTATGGCTACACCTTC. The gene calls are TRBV2 and TRBJ1-2, with D unresolved. This CDR3 has 14 residues. Trimming stripped 10 bases from V and 5 bases from J, with 20 bases between. Per the germline V gene, CDR1 is SNHLY and CDR2 is FYNNEI.

The J gene is TRBJ2-5, the V gene TRBV2; no clear D. Germline V gene data show CDR1 as SNHLY and CDR2 as FYNNEI. Trimming cost V 6 bases and J 2 bases, with 10 bases left between them. There are 13 residues in the CDR3. The CDR3 loop is CASRGTGQETQYF. In nucleotides, the CDR3 is TGTGCCAGCAGGGGTACGGGTCAAGAGACCCAGTACTTC.

This clone was counted a single time. This chain connects TRBV7-2 to TRBJ2-7, with unresolved D. This CDR3 has 13 amino acids. With 1 base removed from V and 6 bases from J, the gap between germline ends came to 10 bases. Germline V gene lookup returns CDR1 SGHTA and CDR2 FQGNSA. The CDR3 sequence: CASSLVRRSEQYF. CDR3 nucleotide sequence: TGTGCCAGCAGCTTAGTTCGCCGGAGCGAGCAGTACTTC.

This clone appeared a single time. This rearrangement joins TRBV7-2 to TRBJ1-2; D is uncertain. The V gene lost 5 bases and the J gene lost 0 bases, with 13 bases spanning the gap. CDR3 length: 15 amino acids. The germline V gene has CDR1 SGHTA and CDR2 FQGNSA. Here the CDR3 reads CASSPPSGTNYGYTF. In nucleotides, the CDR3 is TGTGCCAGCAGCCCCCCCTCGGGAACTAACTATGGCTACACCTTC.

The V gene is TRBV27, the J gene TRBJ1-2; D is unclear. Trimming took off 6 bases at V and 1 base at J, with 9 bases between the two ends. The CDR3 sequence is 13 residues long. Germline V gene lookup returns CDR1 MNHEY and CDR2 SMNVEV (reference sequence). The CDR3 reads CASSQKLNYGYTF. In nucleotides, the CDR3 is TGTGCCAGCAGCCAGAAGCTTAACTATGGCTACACCTTC.

V is TRBV5-1 and J is TRBJ2-3; no reliable D call. This CDR3 contains 12 residues. Trimming took off 0 bases at V and 4 bases at J, with 3 bases between the two ends. CDR1 is SGHRS, CDR2 YFSETQ, per germline. The CDR3 region is CASSLDADTQYF. CDR3 nucleotide sequence: TGCGCCAGCAGCTTGGATGCAGATACGCAGTATTTT.

The table lists this clone with a few counts. The chain has TRBV2 and TRBJ1-2; D remains unclear. Germline V gene data show CDR1 as SNHLY and CDR2 as FYNNEI. The CDR3 runs to 14 residues. V lost 6 bases and J 3 bases, leaving 14 bases between the germline ends. The CDR3 nucleotides read TGTGCCAGCAGCCCCCAATCGTCCTACTATGGCTACACCTTC. Protein product: CASSPQSSYYGYTF.

The chain employs TRBV7-9 and TRBJ1-1, with D unresolved. CDR1 SEHNR and CDR2 FQNEAQ come from the germline V gene (reference sequence). V dropped 5 bases and J dropped 4 bases, with 20 bases sitting between them. This CDR3 region has 16 residues. CDR3 sequence: CASSLPGPNRGTEAFF. CDR3 in DNA: TGTGCCAGCAGCCTCCCCGGTCCGAATCGGGGCACTGAAGCTTTCTTT.

This chain uses TRBV11-2 with TRBJ1-2, with a tentative D call TRBD1 (6 bases). Germline CDR1 reads SGHAT; CDR2 reads FQNNGV. V lost 0 bases to trimming and J lost 4 bases, with 6 bases between them. The CDR3 is 13 amino acids. The CDR3 DNA sequence: TGTGCCAGCAGCTTAGAGGGGGCCTATGGCTACACCTTC. This codes for CASSLEGAYGYTF.